The 15 T cell receptor beta chains below all came from one sample that was sequenced in a study of cytomegalovirus exposure and HLA in healthy donors (dated by TCRdb to 2017 to 2019). Preparation of the library involved the immunoSEQ multiplex PCR assay. TCRdb retrieved this table from immuneACCESS and kept in-frame rearrangements only. Not all clones are present; in checked studies, unresolved V genes account for under half, and no reason is known for the remainder. The sample table lists about 140,000 clones, just under 85% of them with a count of one. The ten largest clones take up roughly 1.4% of the sample. Sequencing was performed on PBMCs. These receptors all come from a woman aged 25 to 39 in good health and CMV-seronegative.

This clone was seen once. The chain combines TRBV2 with TRBJ2-3; D uncertain. The CDR3 covers 15 residues. CDR1 and CDR2 (germline): SNHLY, FYNNEI. V was pared by 2 bases and J by 0 bases, with 9 bases between. The CDR3 nucleotides are TGTGCCAGCAGTGAATACGGAGTAAGCACAGATACGCAGTATTTT. Protein sequence: CASSEYGVSTDTQYF.

This chain joins TRBV7-9 and TRBJ1-1, with D hard to call. V was pared by 7 bases and J by 5 bases, with 11 bases between. CDR1 SEHNR and CDR2 FQNEAQ come from the germline V gene (reference sequence). CDR3 length: 12 amino acids. The CDR3 loop reads CASMSTRTEAFF. CDR3 DNA sequence: TGTGCCAGCATGTCGACGCGGACTGAAGCTTTCTTT.

V usage is TRBV29-1 and J usage is TRBJ1-2, with a possible D match to TRBD1 (6 bases). The CDR3 length is 12 residues. Deletions cut 3 bases from V and 8 bases from J, with 13 bases between. Looked up from germline, CDR1 is SQVTM and CDR2 is ANQGSEA. CDR3 sequence: CSVDRGDRGYTF. As DNA, the CDR3 is TGCAGCGTTGACAGGGGTGATCGGGGCTACACCTTC.

V and J are TRBV6-6 and TRBJ2-1; 9 bases fit TRBD2. V shed 7 bases, J shed 13 bases, and the junction held 17 bases outside the gene matches. Germline-derived CDR1 and CDR2 are MNHNY and SVGAGI (reference sequence). The CDR3 is 15 amino acids. CDR3 protein: CASTQGLAGGPVQFF. CDR3 coding DNA: TGTGCCAGCACCCAAGGGCTGGCGGGGGGGCCGGTCCAGTTCTTC.

This clone was seen just once. The chain carries TRBV7-8 and TRBJ2-7; 7 bases align to TRBD1. V shed 5 bases and J 4 bases; nucleotides not matched to a gene: 11. The CDR3 length is 15 residues. In germline, CDR1 is SGHVS, CDR2 FQNEAQ. CDR3 region: CASSKRQGFSYEQYF. Here the CDR3 DNA reads TGTGCCAGCAGCAAAAGACAGGGATTTTCGTACGAGCAGTACTTC.

J is TRBJ2-1 and V is TRBV5-8; D uncertain. The V end lost 0 bases, the J end lost 1 base, and 14 bases lay between the germline ends. This CDR3 comprises 17 residues. In germline, CDR1 is SGHTS, CDR2 YDEGEE. The CDR3: CASSLAPGHVSYNEQFF. CDR3 DNA sequence: TGTGCCAGCAGCTTGGCTCCAGGTCATGTATCCTACAATGAGCAGTTCTTC.

This chain connects TRBV7-2 to TRBJ1-4; D remains ambiguous. The CDR3 has 14 residues. The germline gives CDR1 SGHTA, CDR2 FQGNSA. The ends were cut back, 3 bases at V and 6 bases at J, with 11 bases in the middle. CDR3 protein: CASSFPGRDEKLFF. The CDR3 nucleotides are TGTGCCAGCAGCTTCCCGGGGAGGGATGAAAAACTGTTTTTT.

The chain recombines TRBV5-8 with TRBJ2-1; TRBD2 agrees at 8 bases. V was pared by 3 bases and J by 6 bases, with 8 bases of the junction left unmatched. Germline V gene data show CDR1 as SGHTS and CDR2 as YDEGEE. The length of the CDR3 is 15 residues. The CDR3 sequence: CASSWGLVGGNEQFF. The CDR3 DNA sequence: TGTGCCAGCAGCTGGGGACTAGTAGGCGGCAATGAGCAGTTCTTC.

This clone was observed once. J is TRBJ2-1 and V is TRBV9, with 8 bases aligning to TRBD1. The CDR3 runs 15 residues. The J segment lost 5 bases and the V segment lost 3 bases, leaving 7 bases of the junction unmatched. Germline CDR1 is SGDLS and CDR2 is YYNGEE. CDR3 sequence (DNA): TGTGCCAGCAGCGGCGGGGCAGGGGGCCACAATGAGCAGTTCTTC. Amino acids: CASSGGAGGHNEQFF. Together with reference TRBV9 and TRBJ2-1, the CDR3 gives the full variable domain: DSGVTQTPKHLITATGQRVTLRCSPRSGDLSVYWYQQSLDQGLQFLIQYYNGEERAKGNILERFSAQQFPDLHSELNLSSLELGDSALYFCASSGGAGGHNEQFFGPGTRLTVL.

In its sample, this clone was seen once. The V gene is TRBV19, the J gene TRBJ2-7; perhaps TRBD1 as D (5 bases). Trimming pared 6 bases from V and 3 bases from J, leaving 12 bases between. Germline CDR1 and CDR2: LNHDA and SQIVND (reference sequence). This CDR3 region has 13 residues. The DNA for the CDR3 is TGTGCCAGTAGCTTAGGGGTCGACTACGAGCAGTACTTC. It encodes CASSLGVDYEQYF.

This sequence joins TRBV7-3 and TRBJ2-3; 7 bases line up with TRBD1. This CDR3 has 12 amino acids. Germline V gene data show CDR1 as SGHTA and CDR2 as FQGTGA. V lost 6 bases to trimming and J lost 12 bases; unmatched junction nucleotides: 9. CDR3 nucleotides: TGTGCCAGCAGTTCTCCGGGACAGCTACAGTATTTT. Protein: CASSSPGQLQYF.

The V gene is TRBV6-5, the J gene TRBJ1-2, with 9 bases aligning to TRBD1. This CDR3 comprises 15 residues. J lost 3 bases, V lost 6 bases, and 8 bases had no gene match. CDR1 is MNHEY, CDR2 SVGAGI, per germline. CDR3 sequence: CASSRKGQGYYGYTF. The CDR3 nucleotides read TGTGCCAGCAGCAGAAAGGGACAGGGCTACTATGGCTACACCTTC.

The genes are TRBV29-1 and TRBJ2-6; TRBD1 might be the D (5 bases). The CDR3 is made up of 14 amino acids. Germline-derived CDR1 and CDR2 are SQVTM and ANQGSEA. The V gene lost 1 base and the J gene lost 2 bases, with 6 bases spanning the gap. The CDR3 sequence: CSVEGGAGANVLTF. The CDR3 DNA sequence: TGCAGCGTTGAAGGGGGCGCTGGGGCCAACGTCCTGACTTTC.

This chain links TRBV2 with TRBJ1-2; D might be TRBD1 (5 bases). CDR1 and CDR2 (germline): SNHLY, FYNNEI. This CDR3 is built from 15 residues. V lost 4 bases to trimming and J lost 3 bases, with 15 bases between them. CDR3 nucleotide sequence: TGTGCCAGCAGTGTCGATTGGCAGGGCCACTATGGCTACACCTTC. It codes for CASSVDWQGHYGYTF. Filled out from reference TRBV2 and TRBJ1-2, the complete variable domain reads EPEVTQTPSHQVTQMGQEVILRCVPISNHLYFYWYRQILGQKVEFLVSFYNNEISEKSEIFDDQFSVERPDGSNFTLKIRSTKLEDSAMYFCASSVDWQGHYGYTFGSGTRLTVV.

The chain joins TRBV19 to TRBJ1-5; D is unclear. Germline V CDR1 and CDR2: LNHDA, SQIVND (reference sequence). The germline V and J ends were trimmed by 7 bases and 4 bases, with 17 bases remaining between them. The CDR3 runs to 15 residues. CDR3 coding DNA: TGTGCCAGTAACCCGGGTCCTAAGGATAATCAGCCCCAGCATTTT. Translating gives CASNPGPKDNQPQHF. The full variable domain, rest sourced from reference TRBV19 and TRBJ1-5, is DGGITQSPKYLFRKEGQNVTLSCEQNLNHDAMYWYRQDPGQGLRLIYYSQIVNDFQKGDIAEGYSVSREKKESFPLTVTSAQKNPTAFYLCASNPGPKDNQPQHFGDGTRLSIL.